The present entry profiles one TCR beta chain with its context. Its antigen is still unknown. Focal radiation with ipilimumab CTLA-4 blockade was given to patients with chemo-refractory metastatic non-small-cell lung cancer. Germline CDR1 SNHLY, CDR2 FYNNEI. The V gene end was trimmed by 8 bases and the J gene end by 5 bases; junction bases not matched to a gene: 1. The CDR3 length is 12 residues. The data originate from a study of radiotherapy plus CTLA-4 blockade in lung cancer. About the research overall: Objective response rate was roughly 19%; disease control rate, around 33%.

Profiling relied on immunoSEQ multiplex PCR, and the TCRdb table lists in-frame clones only, not all of them. The sample records some 50,000 clones, roughly 80% being singletons. Notes on the study in general: Tumor-origin TCR clones grew in blood after radiotherapy plus ipilimumab.

This TCR was sampled from a human donor with non-small cell lung cancer who had a partial response to radiotherapy plus ipilimumab. The chain carries TRBV2 and TRBJ1-4, with 8 positions matching TRBD1. Sequenced here: peripheral blood, sampled from a patient treated with radiotherapy plus ipilimumab. CDR3 sequence reads: CASRQGNEKLFF. The CDR3 DNA reads TGTGCCAGCCGACAGGGGAATGAAAAACTGTTTTTT.